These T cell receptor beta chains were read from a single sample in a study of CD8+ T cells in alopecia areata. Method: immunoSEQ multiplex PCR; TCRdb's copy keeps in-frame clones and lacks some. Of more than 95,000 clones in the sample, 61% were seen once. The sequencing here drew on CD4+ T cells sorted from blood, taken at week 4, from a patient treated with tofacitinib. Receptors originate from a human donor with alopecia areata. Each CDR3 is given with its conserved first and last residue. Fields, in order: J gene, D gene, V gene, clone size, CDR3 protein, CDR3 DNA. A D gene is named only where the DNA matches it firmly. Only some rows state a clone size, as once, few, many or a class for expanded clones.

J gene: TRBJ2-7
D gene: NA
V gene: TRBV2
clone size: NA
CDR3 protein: CASSEVRSSYEQYF
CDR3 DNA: TGTGCCAGCAGTGAAGTCAGGAGCTCCTACGAGCAGTACTTC

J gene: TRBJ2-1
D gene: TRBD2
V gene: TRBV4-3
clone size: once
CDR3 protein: CASSQLAGGIYNEQFF
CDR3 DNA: TGCGCCAGCAGCCAGCTAGCGGGGGGAATCTACAATGAGCAGTTCTTC

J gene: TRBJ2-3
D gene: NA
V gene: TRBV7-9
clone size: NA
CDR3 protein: CASSLGWRTVF
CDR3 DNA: TGTGCCAGCAGCTTAGGATGGAGGACAGTTTTT

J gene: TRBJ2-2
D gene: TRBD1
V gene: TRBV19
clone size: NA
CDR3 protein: CASRPGTANTGELFF
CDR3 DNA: TGTGCCAGTAGACCTGGGACAGCGAACACCGGGGAGCTGTTTTTT

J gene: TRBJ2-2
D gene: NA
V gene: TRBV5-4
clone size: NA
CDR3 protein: CASSLVGTGELFF
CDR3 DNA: TGTGCCAGCAGCTTGGTAGGCACCGGGGAGCTGTTTTTT

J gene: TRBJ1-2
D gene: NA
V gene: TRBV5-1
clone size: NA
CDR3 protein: CASSTGPQANGYTF
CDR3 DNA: TGCGCCAGCAGCACTGGACCCCAAGCGAATGGCTACACCTTC

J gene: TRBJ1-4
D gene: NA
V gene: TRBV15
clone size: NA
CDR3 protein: CATSRDVPEKLFF
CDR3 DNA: TGTGCCACCAGCAGAGATGTGCCCGAAAAACTGTTTTTT

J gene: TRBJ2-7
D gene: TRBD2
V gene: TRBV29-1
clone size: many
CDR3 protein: CSVSSGTVYEQYF
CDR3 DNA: TGCAGCGTATCTAGCGGGACCGTCTACGAGCAGTACTTC

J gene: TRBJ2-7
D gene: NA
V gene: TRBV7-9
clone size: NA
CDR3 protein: CASSLAGSYEQYF
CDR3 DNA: TGTGCCAGCAGCTTAGCAGGATCCTACGAGCAGTACTTC

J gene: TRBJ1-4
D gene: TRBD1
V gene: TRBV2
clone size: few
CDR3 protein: CASRWTGDNEKLFF
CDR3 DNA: TGTGCCAGCAGATGGACAGGAGATAATGAAAAACTGTTTTTT

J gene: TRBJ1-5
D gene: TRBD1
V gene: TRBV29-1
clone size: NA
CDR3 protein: CSVLSSWTGVDQPQHF
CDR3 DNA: TGCAGCGTTCTCAGTTCCTGGACAGGAGTGGATCAGCCCCAGCATTTT

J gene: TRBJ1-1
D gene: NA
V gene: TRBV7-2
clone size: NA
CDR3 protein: CASSSPGLMNTEAFF
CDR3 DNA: TGTGCCAGCAGCTCCCCCGGGCTCATGAACACTGAAGCTTTCTTT

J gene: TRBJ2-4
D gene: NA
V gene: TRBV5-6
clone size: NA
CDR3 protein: CASSSPTVAKNIQYF
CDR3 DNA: TGTGCCAGCAGTTCTCCGACGGTAGCCAAAAACATTCAGTACTTC

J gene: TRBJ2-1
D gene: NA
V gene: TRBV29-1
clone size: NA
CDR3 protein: CSVDSTGGRNEQFF
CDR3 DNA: TGCAGCGTTGATTCTACCGGCGGGCGCAATGAGCAGTTCTTC

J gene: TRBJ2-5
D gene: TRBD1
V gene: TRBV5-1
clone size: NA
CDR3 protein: CASRRQGDSQETQYF
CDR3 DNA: TGCGCCAGCAGACGACAGGGGGATTCCCAAGAGACCCAGTACTTC

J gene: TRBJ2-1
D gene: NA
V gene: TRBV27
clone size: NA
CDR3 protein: CASKFSGHYNEQFF
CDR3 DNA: TGTGCCAGCAAATTTAGCGGACACTACAATGAGCAGTTCTTC

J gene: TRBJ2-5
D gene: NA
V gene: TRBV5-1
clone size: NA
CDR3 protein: CASSLAEYSHGRTQYF
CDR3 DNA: TGCGCCAGCAGCTTGGCCGAGTATTCTCATGGGAGGACCCAGTACTTC

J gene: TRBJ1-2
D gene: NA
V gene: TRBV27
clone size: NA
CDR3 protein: CASSSFTPTDGYTF
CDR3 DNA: TGTGCCAGCAGTTCGTTCACACCCACCGACGGCTACACCTTC

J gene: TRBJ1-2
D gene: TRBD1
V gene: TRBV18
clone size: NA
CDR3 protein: CASSPDGTGDGYTF
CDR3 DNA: TGTGCCAGCTCACCCGACGGGACAGGAGATGGCTACACCTTC

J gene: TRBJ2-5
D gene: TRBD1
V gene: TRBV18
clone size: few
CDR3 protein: CASSWTGREQETQYF
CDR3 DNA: TGTGCCAGCTCATGGACAGGGCGAGAACAAGAGACCCAGTACTTC

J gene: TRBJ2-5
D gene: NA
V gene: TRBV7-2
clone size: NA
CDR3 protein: CASSYLGALQETQYF
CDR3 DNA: TGTGCCAGCAGCTATTTAGGGGCCTTGCAAGAGACCCAGTACTTC

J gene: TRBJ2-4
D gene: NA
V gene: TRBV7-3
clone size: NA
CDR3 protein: CASSSGTGNIQYF
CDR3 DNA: TGTGCCAGCAGCTCCGGGACGGGAAACATTCAGTACTTC

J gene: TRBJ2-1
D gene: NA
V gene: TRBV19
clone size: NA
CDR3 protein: CASSIDTRINEQFF
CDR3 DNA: TGTGCCAGTAGTATAGATACCCGTATAAATGAGCAGTTCTTC

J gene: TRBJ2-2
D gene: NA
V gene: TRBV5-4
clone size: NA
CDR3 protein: CASSLWSHGGGELFF
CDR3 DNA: TGTGCCAGCAGCTTGTGGTCCCACGGCGGCGGGGAGCTGTTTTTT

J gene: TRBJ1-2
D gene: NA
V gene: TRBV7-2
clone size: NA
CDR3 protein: CASSLHREGNGYTF
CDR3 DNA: TGTGCCAGCAGCCTCCACAGGGAAGGGAATGGCTACACCTTC